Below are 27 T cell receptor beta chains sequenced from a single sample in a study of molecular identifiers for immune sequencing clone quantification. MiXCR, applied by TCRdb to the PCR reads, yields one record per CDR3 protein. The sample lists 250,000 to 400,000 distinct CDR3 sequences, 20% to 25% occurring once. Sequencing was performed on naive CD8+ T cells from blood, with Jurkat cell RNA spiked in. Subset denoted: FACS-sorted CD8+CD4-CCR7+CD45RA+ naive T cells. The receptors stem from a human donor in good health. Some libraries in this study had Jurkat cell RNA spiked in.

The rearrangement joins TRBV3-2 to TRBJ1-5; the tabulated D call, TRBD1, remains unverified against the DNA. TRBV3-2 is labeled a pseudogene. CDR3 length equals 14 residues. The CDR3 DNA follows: TGTGCCAGCAGCCTGGATCCGGGAAATCAGCCCCAGCATTTT. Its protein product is CASSLDPGNQPQHF.

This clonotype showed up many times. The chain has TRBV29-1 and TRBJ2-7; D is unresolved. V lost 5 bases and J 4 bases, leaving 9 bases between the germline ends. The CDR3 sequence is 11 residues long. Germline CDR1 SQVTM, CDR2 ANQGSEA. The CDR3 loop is CSVRRGYEQYF. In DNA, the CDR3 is TGCAGCGTTCGTCGAGGATACGAGCAGTACTTC.

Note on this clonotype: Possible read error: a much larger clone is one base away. CDR3 residues: CASSDSWNTEAFF. The CDR3, as DNA: TGTGCCAGCAGTGACAGCTGGAACACTGAAGCTTTCTTT. The chain carries TRBV27 and TRBJ1-1, with TRBD1 as a possible D gene (5 bases). The CDR3 runs to 13 residues. CDR1 and CDR2 from the germline V gene are MNHEY and SMNVEV (reference sequence). V gave up 5 bases and J gave up 1 base, with 8 bases separating them.

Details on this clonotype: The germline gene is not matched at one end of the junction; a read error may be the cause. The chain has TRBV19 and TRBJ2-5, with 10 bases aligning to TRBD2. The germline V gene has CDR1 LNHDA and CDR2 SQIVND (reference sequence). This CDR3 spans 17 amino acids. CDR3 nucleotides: TGTGCCAGTAGTATAGACTCTAGCGGGGGCCTCCAAGAGCCCCAGTACTTC. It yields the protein CASSIDSSGGLQEPQYF. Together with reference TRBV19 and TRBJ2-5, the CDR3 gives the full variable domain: DGGITQSPKYLFRKEGQNVTLSCEQNLNHDAMYWYRQDPGQGLRLIYYSQIVNDFQKGDIAEGYSVSREKKESFPLTVTSAQKNPTAFYLCASSIDSSGGLQEPQYFGPGTRLLVL.

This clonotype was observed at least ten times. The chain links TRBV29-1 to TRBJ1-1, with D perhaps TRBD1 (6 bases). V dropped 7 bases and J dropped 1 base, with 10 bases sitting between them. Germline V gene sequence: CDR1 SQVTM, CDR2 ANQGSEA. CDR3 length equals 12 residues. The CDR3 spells CSARTENTEAFF. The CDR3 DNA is TGCAGCGCCCGGACAGAGAACACTGAAGCTTTCTTT.

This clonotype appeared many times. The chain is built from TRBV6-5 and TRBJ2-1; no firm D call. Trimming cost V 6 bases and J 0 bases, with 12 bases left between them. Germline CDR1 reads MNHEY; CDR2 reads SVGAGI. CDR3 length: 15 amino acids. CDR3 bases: TGTGCCAGCAGCGTGGGCCCTAGCTCCTACAATGAGCAGTTCTTC. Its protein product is CASSVGPSSYNEQFF.

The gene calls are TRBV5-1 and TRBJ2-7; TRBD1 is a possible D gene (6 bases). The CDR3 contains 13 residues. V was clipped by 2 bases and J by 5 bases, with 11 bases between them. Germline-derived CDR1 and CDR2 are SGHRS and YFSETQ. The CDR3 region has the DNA TGCGCCAGCAGCTTTCTTGGGGGCGACGAGCAGTACTTC. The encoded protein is CASSFLGGDEQYF. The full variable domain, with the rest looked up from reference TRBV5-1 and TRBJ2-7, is KAGVTQTPRYLIKTRGQQVTLSCSPISGHRSVSWYQQTPGQGLQFLFEYFSETQRNKGNFPGRFSGRQFSNSRSEMNVSTLELGDSALYLCASSFLGGDEQYFGPGTRLTVT.

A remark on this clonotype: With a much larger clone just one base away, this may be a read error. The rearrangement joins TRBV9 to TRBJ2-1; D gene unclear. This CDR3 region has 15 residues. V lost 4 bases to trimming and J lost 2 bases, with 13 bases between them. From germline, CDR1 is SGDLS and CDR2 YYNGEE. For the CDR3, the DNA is TGTGCCAGCAGCTCCCTTGGTGATACCTACAATGAGCAGTTCTTC. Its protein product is CASSSLGDTYNEQFF.

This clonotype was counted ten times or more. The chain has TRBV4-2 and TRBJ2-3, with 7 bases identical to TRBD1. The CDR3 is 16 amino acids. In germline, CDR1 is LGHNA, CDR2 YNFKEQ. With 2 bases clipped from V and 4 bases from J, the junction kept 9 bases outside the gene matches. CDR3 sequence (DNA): TGTGCCAGCAGCCAACGGGACAGCTCGGGCTCAGATACGCAGTATTTT. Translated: CASSQRDSSGSDTQYF.

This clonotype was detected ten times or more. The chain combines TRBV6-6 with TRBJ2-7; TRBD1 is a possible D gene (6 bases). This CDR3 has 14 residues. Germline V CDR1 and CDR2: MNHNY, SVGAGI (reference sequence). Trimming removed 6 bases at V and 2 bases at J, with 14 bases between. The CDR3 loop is CASSATGLTYEQYF. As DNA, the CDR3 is TGTGCCAGCAGCGCGACAGGCCTAACCTACGAGCAGTACTTC.

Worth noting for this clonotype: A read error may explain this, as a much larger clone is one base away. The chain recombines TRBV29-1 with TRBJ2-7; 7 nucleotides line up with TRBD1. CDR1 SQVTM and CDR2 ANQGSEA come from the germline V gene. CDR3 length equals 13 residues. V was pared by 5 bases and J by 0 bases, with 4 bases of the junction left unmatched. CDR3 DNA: TGCAGCGTTAAGGGGGCGGTCTCCTACGAGCAGTACTTC. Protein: CSVKGAVSYEQYF.

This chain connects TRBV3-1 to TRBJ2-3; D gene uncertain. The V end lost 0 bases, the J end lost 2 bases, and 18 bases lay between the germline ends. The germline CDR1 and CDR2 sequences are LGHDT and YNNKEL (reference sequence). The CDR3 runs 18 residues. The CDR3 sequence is CASSQDFIRPTVTDTQYF. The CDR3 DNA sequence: TGTGCCAGCAGCCAAGATTTTATTAGGCCCACAGTCACAGATACGCAGTATTTT.

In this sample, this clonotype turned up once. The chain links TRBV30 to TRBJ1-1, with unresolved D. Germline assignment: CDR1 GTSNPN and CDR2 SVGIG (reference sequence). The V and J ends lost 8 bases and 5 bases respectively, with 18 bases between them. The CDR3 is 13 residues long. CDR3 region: CADDTVPETEAFF. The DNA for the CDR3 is TGTGCCGATGATACAGTCCCCGAGACTGAAGCTTTCTTT.

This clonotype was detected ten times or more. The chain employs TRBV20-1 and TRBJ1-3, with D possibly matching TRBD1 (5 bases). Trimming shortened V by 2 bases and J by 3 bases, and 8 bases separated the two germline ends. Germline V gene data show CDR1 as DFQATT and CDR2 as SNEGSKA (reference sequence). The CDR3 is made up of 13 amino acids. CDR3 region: CSARQGVGNTIYF. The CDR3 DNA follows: TGCAGTGCTAGACAGGGAGTTGGAAACACCATATATTTT.

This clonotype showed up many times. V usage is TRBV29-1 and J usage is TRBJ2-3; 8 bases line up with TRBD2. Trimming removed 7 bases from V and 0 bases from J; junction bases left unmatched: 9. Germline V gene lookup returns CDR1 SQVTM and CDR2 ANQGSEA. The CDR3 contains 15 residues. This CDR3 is CSAFGRVTSTDTQYF. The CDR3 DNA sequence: TGCAGCGCCTTCGGGAGGGTGACGAGCACAGATACGCAGTATTTT.

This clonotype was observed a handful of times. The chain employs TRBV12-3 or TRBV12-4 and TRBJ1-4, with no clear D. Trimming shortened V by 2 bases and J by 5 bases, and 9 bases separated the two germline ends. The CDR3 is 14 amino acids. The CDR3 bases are TGTGCCAGCAGTTTATCCGCAGGAAATGAAAAACTGTTTTTT. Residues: CASSLSAGNEKLFF.

This chain's CDR3 is CSARNRDRSSYEQYF. In DNA form, the CDR3 reads TGCAGTGCTAGAAACCGGGACAGAAGCTCCTACGAGCAGTACTTC. J is TRBJ2-7 and V is TRBV20-1; 7 bases are a match to TRBD1. The CDR3 spans 15 residues. Unmatched junction bases numbered 7, after V lost 2 bases and J lost 0 bases. Germline V gives CDR1 DFQATT, CDR2 SNEGSKA (reference sequence).

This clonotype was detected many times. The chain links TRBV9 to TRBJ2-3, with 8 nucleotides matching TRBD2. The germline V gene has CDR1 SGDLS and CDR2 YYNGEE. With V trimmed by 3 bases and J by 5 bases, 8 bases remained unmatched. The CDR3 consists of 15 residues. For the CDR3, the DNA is TGTGCCAGCAGCGGTAGCGGGGACCCCGGAGATACGCAGTATTTT. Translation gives CASSGSGDPGDTQYF. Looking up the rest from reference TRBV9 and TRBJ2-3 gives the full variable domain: DSGVTQTPKHLITATGQRVTLRCSPRSGDLSVYWYQQSLDQGLQFLIQYYNGEERAKGNILERFSAQQFPDLHSELNLSSLELGDSALYFCASSGSGDPGDTQYFGPGTRLTVL.

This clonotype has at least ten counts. The CDR3 loop is CAIEAGGNGELFF. The CDR3 DNA sequence: TGTGCCATCGAAGCGGGAGGGAACGGGGAGCTGTTTTTT. The chain couples TRBV3-1 to TRBJ2-2; TRBD2 matches at 10 bases. V was clipped by 10 bases and J by 7 bases; unmatched bases: 6. This CDR3 has 13 amino acids. The germline V gene has CDR1 LGHDT and CDR2 YNNKEL (reference sequence).

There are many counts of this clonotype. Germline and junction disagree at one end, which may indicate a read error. For the CDR3, the DNA is TGTGCCAGCAGCTCCGACCTCGAGACACTGAACACCGGGGAGTTGTTTTTT. This codes for CASSSDLETLNTGELFF. The chain couples TRBV7-6 to TRBJ2-2; weak D call: TRBD2 (5 bases). The CDR3 has 17 amino acids. Germline values: CDR1 SGHVS, CDR2 FNYEAQ.

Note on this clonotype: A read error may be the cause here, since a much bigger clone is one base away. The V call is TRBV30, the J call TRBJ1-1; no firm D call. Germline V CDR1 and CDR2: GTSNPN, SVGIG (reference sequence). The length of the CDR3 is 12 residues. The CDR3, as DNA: TGTGCCTGGATAGCGGGGAGGACTGTAGCTTTCTTT. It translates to CAWIAGRTVAFF.

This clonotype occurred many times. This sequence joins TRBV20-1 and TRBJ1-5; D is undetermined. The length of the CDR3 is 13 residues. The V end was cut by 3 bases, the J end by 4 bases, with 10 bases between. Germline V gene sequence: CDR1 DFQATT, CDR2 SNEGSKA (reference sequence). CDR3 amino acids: CSASGRRNQPQHF. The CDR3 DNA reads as TGCAGTGCTAGTGGCCGGAGGAATCAGCCCCAGCATTTT.

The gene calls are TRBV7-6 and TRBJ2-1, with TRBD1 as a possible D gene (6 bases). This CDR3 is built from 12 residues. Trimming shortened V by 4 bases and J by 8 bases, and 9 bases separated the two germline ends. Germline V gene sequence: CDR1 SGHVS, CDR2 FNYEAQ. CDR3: CASSSQGDEQFF. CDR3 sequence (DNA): TGTGCCAGCAGCTCACAGGGAGATGAGCAGTTCTTC.

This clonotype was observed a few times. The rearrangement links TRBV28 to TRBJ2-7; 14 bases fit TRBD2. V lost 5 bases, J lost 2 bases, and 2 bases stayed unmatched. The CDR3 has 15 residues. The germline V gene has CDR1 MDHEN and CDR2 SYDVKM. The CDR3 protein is CASSPTSGRAYEQYF. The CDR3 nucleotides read TGTGCCAGCAGTCCGACTAGCGGGAGGGCCTACGAGCAGTACTTC. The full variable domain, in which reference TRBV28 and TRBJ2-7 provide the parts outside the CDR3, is DVKVTQSSRYLVKRTGEKVFLECVQDMDHENMFWYRQDPGLGLRLIYFSYDVKMKEKGDIPEGYSVSREKKERFSLILESASTNQTSMYLCASSPTSGRAYEQYFGPGTRLTVT.

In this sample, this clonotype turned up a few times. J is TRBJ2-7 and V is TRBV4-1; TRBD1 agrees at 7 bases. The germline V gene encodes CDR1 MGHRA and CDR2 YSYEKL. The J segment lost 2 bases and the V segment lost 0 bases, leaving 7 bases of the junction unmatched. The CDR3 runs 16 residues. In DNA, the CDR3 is TGCGCCAGCAGCCAAGATCACTGGGACAGCGCCTACGAGCAGTACTTC. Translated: CASSQDHWDSAYEQYF.

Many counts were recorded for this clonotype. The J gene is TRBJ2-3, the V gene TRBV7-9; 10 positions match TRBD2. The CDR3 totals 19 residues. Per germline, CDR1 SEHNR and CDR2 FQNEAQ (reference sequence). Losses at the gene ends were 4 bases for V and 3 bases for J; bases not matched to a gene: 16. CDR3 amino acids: CASSSTRVDGTSVTDTQYF. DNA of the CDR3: TGTGCCAGCAGCTCGACTAGGGTCGACGGGACTAGCGTAACAGATACGCAGTATTTT.

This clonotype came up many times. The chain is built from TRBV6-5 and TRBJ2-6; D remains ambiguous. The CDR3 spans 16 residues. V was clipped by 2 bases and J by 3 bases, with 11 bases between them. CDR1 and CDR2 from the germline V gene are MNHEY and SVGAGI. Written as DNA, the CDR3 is TGTGCCAGCAGTTACGAGACGCACTATGGGGCCAACGTCCTGACTTTC. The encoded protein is CASSYETHYGANVLTF.